Here is one T cell receptor (beta chain) with its context. What it binds is unknown. Unmatched junction bases numbered 5, after V lost 5 bases and J lost 3 bases. This CDR3 has 14 amino acids. Germline V gene data show CDR1 as SGHDN and CDR2 as FVKESK. With no exception, relapse followed autologous stem cell transplantation in all patients, and brentuximab vedotin exposure varied. Patients' outcomes at their best amounted to complete response, partial response or progressive disease. This sample was included in a study of PD-1 blockade in classical Hodgkin lymphoma. Regarding the study as a whole: Nivolumab initiation under 1 year post-ASCT meant exclusion.

Profiled with immunoSEQ multiplex PCR; TCRdb holds only in-frame clones, not every one. This table holds some 93,000 clones, about nine tenths found once. The sequence came from a human donor with classical Hodgkin lymphoma. V is TRBV14 and J is TRBJ1-2; TRBD1 matches 8 bases. Sequencing used peripheral blood mononuclear cells (PBMCs), obtained at baseline. CDR3 DNA sequence: TGTGCCAGCAGCAACGGACAGGGAGACTATGGCTACACCTTC. Amino acid sequence: CASSNGQGDYGYTF.